The 8 T cell receptor beta chains in this list originate from one sample, sequenced in a study of CD8 T cells in Susac syndrome. An amount of RNA that ranged from roughly 0.45 to 1 ug was reverse transcribed with random hexamers. Using its own MiXCR run on the immunoSEQ multiplex PCR reads, TCRdb lists one record per CDR3 protein. The repertoire consists of about 200,000 distinct CDR3 sequences, with about 95% occurring once and the leading ten covering about 0.087%. Sequencing was carried out using CD4+ T cells from PBMCs. These receptors originate from a human donor with multiple sclerosis.

This clonotype was recorded only once. This chain links TRBV15 with TRBJ1-2; a weak D match, TRBD1 (6 bases). This CDR3 has 15 amino acids. Looked up from germline, CDR1 is LNHNV and CDR2 is YYDKDF (reference sequence). Deletions cut 0 bases from V and 8 bases from J, with 16 bases between. CDR3 loop: CATSRDPGQRIGYTF. CDR3 nucleotides: TGTGCCACCAGCAGAGACCCCGGACAGCGGATAGGCTACACCTTC.

This chain links TRBV9 with TRBJ1-1; TRBD1 matches at 11 bases. V shed 3 bases, J shed 6 bases, and the junction held 1 base outside the gene matches. There are 13 residues in the CDR3. CDR1 SGDLS and CDR2 YYNGEE come from the germline V gene. Written as DNA, the CDR3 is TGTGCCAGCAGCGCGGGACAGGGGGCTGAAGCTTTCTTT. Translation gives CASSAGQGAEAFF.

The genes are TRBV20-1 and TRBJ1-2; possibly TRBD1 for D (5 bases). Looked up from germline, CDR1 is DFQATT and CDR2 is SNEGSKA (reference sequence). CDR3 length: 15 residues. V lost 0 bases to trimming and J lost 8 bases, with 19 bases between them. This chain's CDR3 is CSARDPLIPGGGYTF. The CDR3 DNA sequence: TGCAGTGCTAGAGATCCCCTCATCCCGGGGGGAGGCTACACCTTC.

This chain joins TRBV20-1 and TRBJ2-1; D might be TRBD2 (5 bases). The CDR3 spans 13 residues. Germline assignment: CDR1 DFQATT and CDR2 SNEGSKA (reference sequence). The V and J ends lost 6 bases and 4 bases respectively, with 13 bases between them. The CDR3 sequence: CSAQLGLYNEQFF. CDR3 in DNA: TGCAGTGCCCAACTAGGGTTATACAATGAGCAGTTCTTC.

The rearrangement uses TRBV24-1 and TRBJ2-2; unclear D gene. CDR3 length: 14 residues. Germline values: CDR1 KGHDR, CDR2 SFDVKD. The germline V and J ends were trimmed by 4 bases and 7 bases, with 12 bases remaining between them. The CDR3 loop is CATSDPGRIGELFF. Here the CDR3 DNA reads TGTGCCACCAGTGACCCTGGGCGGATCGGGGAGCTGTTTTTT.

The chain uses TRBV13 and TRBJ2-6; no firm D call. The CDR3 has 17 amino acids. The V gene lost 2 bases and the J gene lost 2 bases, with 13 bases spanning the gap. The germline V gene has CDR1 PRHDT and CDR2 FYEKMQ (reference sequence). The CDR3 is CASSLRPDLTGANVLTF. CDR3 coding DNA: TGTGCCAGCAGCTTACGCCCAGACTTAACTGGGGCCAACGTCCTGACTTTC. Together with reference TRBV13 and TRBJ2-6, the CDR3 gives the full variable domain: AAGVIQSPRHLIKEKRETATLKCYPIPRHDTVYWYQQGPGQDPQFLISFYEKMQSDKGSIPDRFSAQQFSDYHSELNMSSLELGDSALYFCASSLRPDLTGANVLTFGAGSRLTVL.

This clonotype was seen once. This is likely a read error, given that the CDR3 carries no conserved phenylalanine or tryptophan at its end. The V and J genes are TRBV5-1 and TRBJ2-5, with TRBD1 as a possible D gene (6 bases). This CDR3 region has 12 residues. Germline V gives CDR1 SGHRS, CDR2 YFSETQ. The V and J ends lost 4 bases and 2 bases respectively, with 6 bases between them. The CDR3 DNA is TGCGCCAGCAGCGGACAGCAAGAGACCCAGTACCTC. This sequence encodes CASSGQQETQYL.

The gene calls are TRBV18 and TRBJ1-2; maybe TRBD1 (6 bases). The CDR3 spans 17 residues. Germline V gene lookup returns CDR1 KGHSH and CDR2 LQKENI. Trimming took 3 bases from V and 2 from J, leaving 19 bases between them. CDR3 loop: CASSPQHRDIQNYGYTF. CDR3 nucleotide sequence: TGTGCCAGCTCACCCCAACACCGGGACATCCAGAACTATGGCTACACCTTC.